Presented here are 8 T cell receptor beta chains from one specimen sequenced in a study of beta chain features in type 1 diabetes. The entirety of the isolated RNA underwent reverse transcription, so expressed TCRB transcripts were sequenced. Sequenced by immunoSEQ multiplex PCR; TCRdb stores in-frame clones only, minus some. The sample comprises roughly 380,000 clones, around 19% of which are singletons, and about 0.044% rests with the top ten. The sequencing sample was made of naive CD4+ T cells from blood. These receptors were taken from a woman younger than 35 in good health.

In regard to this clone: Germline is not matched at one junction end, which may reflect a read error. The rearrangement uses TRBV14 and TRBJ2-1, with 10 bases lining up with TRBD2. Germline CDR1 and CDR2: SGHDN and FVKESK. The CDR3 is made up of 14 amino acids. The CDR3 sequence: CASSPGLAGVSPIF. The CDR3 DNA reads as TGTGCCAGCAGCCCGGGGCTAGCGGGAGTGTCGCCGATCTTC.

The table lists this clone with a few counts. The chain joins TRBV6-5 to TRBJ1-5; the D is unclear. CDR1 and CDR2 (germline): MNHEY, SVGAGI. V gave up 0 bases and J gave up 1 base, with 7 bases separating them. The CDR3 extends over 15 amino acids. The CDR3 spells CASSYSMRSNQPQHF. CDR3 coding DNA: TGTGCCAGCAGTTACTCGATGAGGAGCAATCAGCCCCAGCATTTT.

This clone was observed a handful of times. The chain uses TRBV9 and TRBJ2-1; 8 bases fit TRBD2. J was trimmed by 3 bases and V by 4 bases; bases with no gene match: 6. This CDR3 spans 15 amino acids. In germline, CDR1 is SGDLS, CDR2 YYNGEE. CDR3 loop: CASSQAGANYNEQFF. The CDR3 nucleotides are TGTGCCAGCAGCCAAGCGGGAGCGAACTACAATGAGCAGTTCTTC.

The gene calls are TRBV5-4 and TRBJ2-1, with no clear D. Germline lookup yields CDR1 SGHNT and CDR2 YYREEE (reference sequence). This CDR3 region has 13 residues. V lost 4 bases and J lost 0, with 5 bases in between. Here the CDR3 DNA reads TGTGCCAGCAGCCCTAGCTCCTACAATGAGCAGTTCTTC. Translating it yields CASSPSSYNEQFF.

The chain uses TRBV2 and TRBJ2-7; no reliable D call. CDR1 and CDR2 from the germline V gene are SNHLY and FYNNEI. Deletions cut 4 bases from V and 3 bases from J, with 13 bases between. The CDR3 is 14 residues long. The CDR3 reads CASSVVSSSYEQYF. In DNA form, the CDR3 reads TGTGCCAGCAGTGTGGTCAGTTCCAGCTACGAGCAGTACTTC.

The genes are TRBV9 and TRBJ1-1; D not resolved. This CDR3 region has 15 residues. With 5 bases removed from V and 1 base from J, the gap between germline ends came to 15 bases. Germline V gives CDR1 SGDLS, CDR2 YYNGEE. The DNA for the CDR3 is TGTGCCAGCAGTGCTCTGTCTAGCGGGAACACTGAAGCTTTCTTT. Translated: CASSALSSGNTEAFF.

The sample holds a few counts of this clone. In nucleotides, the CDR3 is TGTGCCAGCAGTACGACGGACAGGGGAGTCGGGGAGCTGTTTTTT. Protein: CASSTTDRGVGELFF. The V and J genes are TRBV6-6 and TRBJ2-2, with TRBD1 matching over 9 bases. Trimming cost V 5 bases and J 7 bases; bases outside gene matches: 8. The CDR3 length is 15 residues. CDR1 MNHNY and CDR2 SVGAGI come from the germline V gene (reference sequence).

The gene calls are TRBV7-2 and TRBJ2-7; TRBD1 matches 10 bases. The trim removed 7 bases at V and 0 bases at J, leaving 12 bases unmatched. The CDR3 has 17 residues. The V gene's germline CDR1 is SGHTA and CDR2 FQGNSA. CDR3 region: CASTFVVGTGASYEQYF. Written as DNA, the CDR3 is TGTGCCAGCACCTTTGTGGTCGGGACAGGGGCCTCCTACGAGCAGTACTTC.